These 8 T cell receptor beta chains were sequenced from one sample in a study of CD8+ T cells in alopecia areata. The treatment here: oral pan-JAK inhibitor, 5-10 mg twice daily. RNA extraction and reverse transcription yielded cDNA as sequencing template. TCRdb's table, derived via immunoSEQ multiplex PCR, lists solely in-frame clones and lacks some. This sample has 140,000 to 150,000 clones, with less than 70% found just once. Sequencing used CD8+ T cells sorted from blood, obtained at week 4, from a patient treated with tofacitinib. The receptors come from a human donor with alopecia areata.

This clone was detected once. The chain is built from TRBV6-5 and TRBJ2-5, with TRBD1 matching 8 bases. This CDR3 is built from 13 residues. Germline assignment: CDR1 MNHEY and CDR2 SVGAGI. Losses at the gene ends were 2 bases for V and 5 bases for J; bases not matched to a gene: 1. CDR3 in amino acids: CASSYTGGETQYF. The CDR3 region has the DNA TGTGCCAGCAGTTACACAGGGGGGGAGACCCAGTACTTC.

The V call is TRBV30, the J call TRBJ2-7, with D perhaps TRBD1 or TRBD2 (6 bases each). V dropped 4 bases and J dropped 0 bases, with 10 bases sitting between them. The germline V gene encodes CDR1 GTSNPN and CDR2 SVGIG (reference sequence). The CDR3 is made up of 13 amino acids. The CDR3 loop reads CAWTGASSYEQYF. CDR3 nucleotides: TGTGCCTGGACGGGGGCGAGCTCCTACGAGCAGTACTTC.

There are a few counts of this clone. The chain uses TRBV4-1 and TRBJ1-4; tentative D call: TRBD1 (6 bases). V was clipped by 1 base and J by 7 bases, with 19 bases between them. There are 17 residues in the CDR3. The germline gives CDR1 MGHRA, CDR2 YSYEKL. DNA for the CDR3: TGCGCCAGCAGCCAAGTTCCGGCCGGGGGCGACGGTGAAAAACTGTTTTTT. Its translation is CASSQVPAGGDGEKLFF.

The gene calls are TRBV29-1 and TRBJ2-3; D may be TRBD1 or TRBD2 (5 bases each). The CDR3 runs 13 residues. V was pared by 7 bases and J by 2 bases, with 13 bases between. Germline V gene sequence: CDR1 SQVTM, CDR2 ANQGSEA. The CDR3 here is CSARDRNTDTQYF. CDR3 bases: TGCAGCGCCCGGGACCGAAACACAGATACGCAGTATTTT.

This clone has only a few counts. The chain employs TRBV29-1 and TRBJ2-5; 11 bases align to TRBD1. The J call could be wrong; TRBJ2-7 is a better fit for the DNA end. This CDR3 comprises 12 residues. In germline, CDR1 is SQVTM, CDR2 ANQGSEA. This chain's CDR3 is CSVRTGGSEQYF. The CDR3 DNA reads as TGCAGCGTGAGGACAGGGGGCAGCGAGCAGTACTTC.

The rearrangement links TRBV30 to TRBJ1-2, with no clear D. This CDR3 region has 14 residues. Germline CDR1 GTSNPN, CDR2 SVGIG (reference sequence). V lost 2 bases to trimming and J lost 8 bases, with 18 bases between them. CDR3 bases: TGTGCCTGGAGTCCCGGGGTTGGGTATTACGGCTACACCTTC. Protein: CAWSPGVGYYGYTF.

With regard to this clone: This specimen includes other DNA sequences encoding the same CDR3. The gene calls are TRBV30 and TRBJ1-1; D is unresolved. V lost 5 bases and J lost 5, with 9 bases in between. This CDR3 contains 11 residues. Germline V gene sequence: CDR1 GTSNPN, CDR2 SVGIG (reference sequence). The CDR3 loop is CAWSVGTEAFF. Here the CDR3 DNA reads TGTGCCTGGTCGGTAGGGACTGAAGCTTTCTTT. The whole variable domain, filled in from reference TRBV30 and TRBJ1-1, reads SQTIHQWPATLVQPVGSPLSLECTVEGTSNPNLYWYRQAAGRGLQLLFYSVGIGQISSEVPQNLSASRPQDRQFILSSKKLLLSDSGFYLCAWSVGTEAFFGQGTRLTVV.

The chain couples TRBV29-1 to TRBJ2-2, with TRBD1 matching 9 bases. The CDR3 has 14 residues. Germline CDR1 reads SQVTM; CDR2 reads ANQGSEA. The CDR3 reads CSIHRGHGTGELFF. The CDR3 DNA follows: TGCAGTATTCACAGGGGGCATGGAACCGGGGAGCTGTTTTTT.